Described below is a single T cell receptor (beta chain) sequence and its context. Its specificity is not known. With a J-beta primer mix and a sample-barcoded 5' primer, a second PCR ran 7 to 11 cycles. Each cDNA molecule was tagged by a template-switch adaptor that had 12 random nucleotides. TCRdb reanalysed the 5' RACE reads using MiXCR and keeps one entry per CDR3 protein. The data hold fewer than 1,000,000 distinct CDR3 sequences, with about 47% observed a single time. The source of the sample is a study of blood T cells in healthy people across ages. Study observations and caveats: Relative to aged donors, long-lived donors carried more naive CD4+ cells and displayed higher diversity. While age rose, TCR beta diversity per million T cells dropped in a roughly linear way.

This CDR3 has 17 amino acids. Germline V gene lookup returns CDR1 MDHEN and CDR2 SYDVKM. V was trimmed by 7 bases and J by 0 bases, leaving 20 bases between them. Peripheral blood from each donor was collected in a volume of 8 to 10 milliliters. Material for sequencing was blood. This chain links TRBV28 with TRBJ2-3; D possibly uses TRBD1 or TRBD2 (6 bases each). This sequence was found in a man aged 80 or over in good health. Here the CDR3 DNA reads TGTGCCAGCAAGATTTCCCGGGGGCCCATCAGCACAGATACGCAGTATTTT. Encoded protein: CASKISRGPISTDTQYF.